One sample yielded the 20 T cell receptor beta chains listed below, sequenced in a study of identical twins. TCRdb recomputed calls from the 5' RACE reads with MiXCR, one row per CDR3 protein. The sample holds 18,000 or so distinct CDR3 sequences; 69% are singletons and the top ten take 5.9%. The sample was memory (CD45RO+) T cells sorted from blood. The source is a woman under 30 in good health. This table probably holds off-target reads from a library built for another chain.

V usage is TRBV19 and J usage is TRBJ2-1; perhaps TRBD2 as D (6 bases). The CDR3 is 14 amino acids. Germline CDR1 reads LNHDA; CDR2 reads SQIVND (reference sequence). With 7 bases removed from V and 15 bases from J, the gap between germline ends came to 25 bases. Here the CDR3 reads CASILTSGPRTWFF. CDR3 DNA sequence: TGTGCCAGTATTCTCACGAGCGGGCCAAGGACCTGGTTCTTC.

This clonotype appeared a few times. The rearrangement links TRBV20-1 to TRBJ2-3, with D unclear. This CDR3 has 14 amino acids. Trimming took 1 base from V and 3 from J, leaving 11 bases between them. Germline V lookup: CDR1 DFQATT, CDR2 SNEGSKA (reference sequence). In DNA form, the CDR3 reads TGCAGTGCTAGAGTGGTACCGGCAACAGATACGCAGTATTTT. Translated, it gives CSARVVPATDTQYF.

The rearrangement joins TRBV10-3 to TRBJ1-1; 8 bases align to TRBD1. The germline CDR1 and CDR2 sequences are ENHRY and SYGVKD. This CDR3 is 12 amino acids long. Unmatched junction bases numbered 4, after V lost 10 bases and J lost 3 bases. The CDR3 region has the DNA TGTGCCACACAGGGGGGAGACACTGAAGCTTTCTTT. The encoded protein is CATQGGDTEAFF.

The genes are TRBV6-5 and TRBJ2-1, with 7 positions matching TRBD2. The V segment lost 5 bases and the J segment 4 bases; nucleotides outside the gene matches: 8. Germline values: CDR1 MNHEY, CDR2 SVGAGI. The CDR3 is 15 amino acids. CDR3 region: CASSHIAGEYNEQFF. The CDR3 DNA reads TGTGCCAGCAGTCACATTGCGGGGGAATACAATGAGCAGTTCTTC.

The V call is TRBV20-1, the J call TRBJ2-2; TRBD1 is a possible D gene (6 bases). Germline CDR1 is DFQATT and CDR2 is SNEGSKA (reference sequence). The CDR3 sequence is 13 residues long. The V end was cut by 3 bases, the J end by 4 bases, with 9 bases between. CDR3 loop: CSASKQGTGELFF. The CDR3 DNA reads as TGCAGTGCTAGCAAACAGGGCACCGGGGAGCTGTTTTTT.

This clonotype appeared a single time. J is TRBJ2-5 and V is TRBV9, with D perhaps assigned TRBD1 or TRBD2 (5 bases each). The CDR3 contains 17 residues. Germline V CDR1 and CDR2: SGDLS, YYNGEE. Trimming shortened V by 0 bases and J by 4 bases, and 19 bases separated the two germline ends. The CDR3 sequence is CASSVGPRGGRGETQYF. The CDR3 DNA reads as TGTGCCAGCAGCGTAGGCCCCCGGGGCGGTCGAGGAGAGACCCAGTACTTC. The full variable domain, rest sourced from reference TRBV9 and TRBJ2-5, is DSGVTQTPKHLITATGQRVTLRCSPRSGDLSVYWYQQSLDQGLQFLIQYYNGEERAKGNILERFSAQQFPDLHSELNLSSLELGDSALYFCASSVGPRGGRGETQYFGPGTRLLVL.

The chain joins TRBV7-6 to TRBJ2-2, with a weak D call TRBD2 (5 bases). Germline CDR1 is SGHVS and CDR2 is FNYEAQ. The V and J ends lost 2 bases and 5 bases respectively, with 12 bases between them. The CDR3 loop spans 15 amino acids. CDR3 in DNA: TGTGCCAGCAGCTTATCGAGGACTGTTACCGGGGAGCTGTTTTTT. Protein: CASSLSRTVTGELFF.

Comments on this clonotype: One end of the junction does not line up with germline, which may come from a read error. This chain connects TRBV30 to TRBJ2-5; 11 nucleotides agree with TRBD2. The germline gives CDR1 GTSNPN, CDR2 SVGIG (reference sequence). This CDR3 contains 13 residues. Here the CDR3 reads CGTSGRSQETQYF. Written as DNA, the CDR3 is TGCGGGACTAGCGGTCGATCCCAAGAGACCCAGTACTTC.

The chain uses TRBV5-6 and TRBJ2-2; 9 positions agree with TRBD2. Germline values: CDR1 SGHDT, CDR2 YYEEEE. The CDR3 contains 18 residues. V shed 1 base and J 5 bases; nucleotides not matched to a gene: 12. The CDR3 DNA is TGTGCCAGCAGCTTGAGGAGGATGGCGGGAGGGGGAACCGGGGAGCTGTTTTTT. Its translation is CASSLRRMAGGGTGELFF.

The chain joins TRBV7-8 to TRBJ1-4, with D possibly being TRBD1 (6 bases). Trimming shortened V by 6 bases and J by 7 bases, and 18 bases separated the two germline ends. The length of the CDR3 is 15 residues. The V gene's germline CDR1 is SGHVS and CDR2 FQNEAQ. CDR3 nucleotide sequence: TGTGCCAGCAGATTACGGGGGACACGCGCTGAAAAACTGTTTTTT. Translation gives CASRLRGTRAEKLFF.

The genes are TRBV12-3 or TRBV12-4 and TRBJ2-2, with 12 bases matching TRBD2. With 4 bases clipped from V and 7 bases from J, the junction kept 7 bases outside the gene matches. There are 16 residues in the CDR3. CDR3 sequence reads: CASSSTTGLAGGELFF. The CDR3 bases are TGTGCCAGCAGTTCCACTACGGGACTAGCGGGCGGGGAGCTGTTTTTT.

This clonotype has only one observation. As DNA, the CDR3 is TGTGCCACCAGTGATCCCCCCCAGGGGGTAAGCACAGATACGCAGTATTTT. Translated, it gives CATSDPPQGVSTDTQYF. The chain links TRBV24-1 to TRBJ2-3, with 7 nucleotides matching TRBD1. This CDR3 comprises 17 residues. J was trimmed by 0 bases and V by 3 bases; bases with no gene match: 8. The germline V gene has CDR1 KGHDR and CDR2 SFDVKD.

The chain is built from TRBV6-2 or TRBV6-3 and TRBJ2-1; 8 bases agree with TRBD1. This CDR3 comprises 15 residues. Trimming at V came to 11 bases and at J to 10 bases, leaving 19 bases not matched to a gene. Germline V gives CDR1 MNHEY, CDR2 SVGEGT. The chain's CDR3 is CASLDYRGSLGEQFF. The CDR3 DNA reads as TGTGCCTCGCTAGATTACAGGGGGTCCCTGGGGGAGCAGTTCTTC.

The chain carries TRBV6-1 and TRBJ2-1, with a tentative D call TRBD2 (6 bases). The CDR3 is made up of 13 amino acids. The germline V gene encodes CDR1 MNHNS and CDR2 SASEGT. The V end was cut by 4 bases, the J end by 9 bases, with 13 bases between. CDR3 residues: CASSALAYGEQFF. In DNA, the CDR3 is TGTGCCAGCAGTGCACTAGCTTACGGTGAGCAGTTCTTC.

This sequence joins TRBV7-2 and TRBJ2-3, with D tentatively TRBD1 or TRBD2 (5 bases each). V was pared by 3 bases and J by 6 bases, with 7 bases between. The CDR3 spans 12 residues. Germline V lookup: CDR1 SGHTA, CDR2 FQGNSA. This CDR3 reads CASSLWGDTQYF. CDR3 nucleotides: TGTGCCAGCAGCTTGTGGGGGGATACGCAGTATTTT.

This clonotype was seen a handful of times. The chain couples TRBV29-1 to TRBJ2-3; 8 positions match TRBD2. CDR3 length: 15 amino acids. V trimming: 6 bases; J trimming: 2 bases; junction bases outside the gene matches: 10. Per the germline V gene, CDR1 is SQVTM and CDR2 is ANQGSEA. CDR3 protein: CSVIDSGTPTDTQYF. In DNA, the CDR3 is TGCAGCGTCATAGATAGCGGGACTCCCACAGATACGCAGTATTTT.

The chain couples TRBV7-6 to TRBJ1-4, with D hard to call. The CDR3 runs 15 residues. Trimming removed 1 base from V and 8 bases from J, with 14 bases in between. Germline V gene sequence: CDR1 SGHVS, CDR2 FNYEAQ. As DNA, the CDR3 is TGTGCCAGCAGCTTAGTGAGGGCAGTAGGGGAAAAACTGTTTTTT. Protein sequence: CASSLVRAVGEKLFF.

This clonotype was seen a handful of times. The rearrangement uses TRBV7-6 and TRBJ2-3; D unclear. CDR1 is SGHVS and CDR2 is FNYEAQ in the germline V gene. The CDR3 sequence is 16 residues long. V dropped 5 bases and J dropped 0 bases, with 15 bases sitting between them. CDR3 amino acids: CASSPRALYSTDTQYF. The CDR3 nucleotides are TGTGCCAGCAGCCCCCGGGCCCTATACAGCACAGATACGCAGTATTTT. The whole variable domain, remainder taken from reference TRBV7-6 and TRBJ2-3, is GAGVSQSPRYKVTKRGQDVALRCDPISGHVSLYWYRQALGQGPEFLTYFNYEAQQDKSGLPNDRFSAERPEGSISTLTIQRTEQRDSAMYRCASSPRALYSTDTQYFGPGTRLTVL.

This chain links TRBV11-2 with TRBJ2-2; the D is unclear. V was pared by 3 bases and J by 8 bases, with 13 bases between. The CDR3 sequence is 14 residues long. Germline V lookup: CDR1 SGHAT, CDR2 FQNNGV. CDR3 bases: TGTGCCAGCAGCTTCGTCCCCAGGAATGGGGAGCTGTTTTTT. This sequence encodes CASSFVPRNGELFF.

This rearrangement joins TRBV2 to TRBJ2-3; D is uncertain. Germline CDR1 and CDR2: SNHLY and FYNNEI. The CDR3 covers 11 residues. Trimming removed 9 bases at V and 6 bases at J, with 10 bases between. The CDR3 DNA sequence: TGTGCCAGGACGGTCCAGGATACGCAGTATTTT. Translation: CARTVQDTQYF.